This TCR beta chain was captured by sequencing in a study of blood T cell repertoires in COVID-19. Across the whole study: Acute and convalescent COVID-19 samples came from the United States, Italy and Spain.

In germline, CDR1 is KGHSH, CDR2 LQKENI. With V trimmed by 3 bases and J by 2 bases, 6 bases remained unmatched. The CDR3 sequence is 15 residues long. As processed by the authors: How many nucleated cells were present was estimated from reference gene primer amplification. TCRdb's table, derived via immunoSEQ multiplex PCR, lists solely in-frame clones and lacks some. The D gene and trimming were derived from the DNA, and the V and J assignments and clone size from that table. The sample shows 120,000 or so clones, 70% to 80% of them seen only once. The chain combines TRBV18 with TRBJ2-5; 7 bases are shared with TRBD1. This TCR came from a man in his forties or fifties with active or convalescent COVID-19. Sequencing was carried out using peripheral blood. Here the CDR3 reads CASSPPGQPQETQYF. CDR3 nucleotides: TGTGCCAGCTCACCGCCGGGACAGCCTCAAGAGACCCAGTACTTC.